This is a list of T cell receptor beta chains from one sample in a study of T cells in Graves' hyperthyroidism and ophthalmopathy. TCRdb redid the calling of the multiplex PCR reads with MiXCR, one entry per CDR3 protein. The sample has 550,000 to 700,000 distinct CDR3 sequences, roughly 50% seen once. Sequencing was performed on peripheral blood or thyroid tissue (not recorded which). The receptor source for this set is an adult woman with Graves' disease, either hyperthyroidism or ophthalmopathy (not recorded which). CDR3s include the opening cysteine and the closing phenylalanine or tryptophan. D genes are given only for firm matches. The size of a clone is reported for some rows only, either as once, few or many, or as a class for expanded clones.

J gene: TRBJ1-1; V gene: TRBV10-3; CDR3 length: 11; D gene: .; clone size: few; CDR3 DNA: TGTGCCATCGGCAGGGGTACTGAAGCTTTCTTT; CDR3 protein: CAIGRGTEAFF
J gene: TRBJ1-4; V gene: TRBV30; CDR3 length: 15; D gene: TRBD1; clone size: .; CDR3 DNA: TGTGCCTGGAAGCAAACAGGGACAGGGGATGAAAAACTGTTTTTT; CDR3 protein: CAWKQTGTGDEKLFF
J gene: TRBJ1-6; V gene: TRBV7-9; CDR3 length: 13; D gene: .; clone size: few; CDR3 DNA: TGTGCCAGCAGCCCCGAGTATAATTCACCCCTCCACTTT; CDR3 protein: CASSPEYNSPLHF
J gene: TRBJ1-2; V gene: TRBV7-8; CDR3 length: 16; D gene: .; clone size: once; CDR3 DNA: TGTGCCAGCAGCTTAGTCCGACAGGAGATTAACTATGGCTACACCTTC; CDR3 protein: CASSLVRQEINYGYTF
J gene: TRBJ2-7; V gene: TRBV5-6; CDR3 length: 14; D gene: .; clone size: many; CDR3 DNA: TGTGCCAGCAGCCCCCCCAGGGATCCCTACGAGCAGTACTTC; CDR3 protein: CASSPPRDPYEQYF
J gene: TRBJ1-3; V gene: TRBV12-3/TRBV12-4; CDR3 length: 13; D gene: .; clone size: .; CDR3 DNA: TGTGCCAGCATTTTAGTGGGTGGAAACACCATATATTTT; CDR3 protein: CASILVGGNTIYF
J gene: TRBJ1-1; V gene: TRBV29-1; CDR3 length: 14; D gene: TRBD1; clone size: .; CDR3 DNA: TGCAGCGTAGACCGACAGGGGGTGAACGCTGAAGCTTTCTTT; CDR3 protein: CSVDRQGVNAEAFF
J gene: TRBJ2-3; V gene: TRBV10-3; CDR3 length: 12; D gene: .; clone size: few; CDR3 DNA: TGTGCCATCAGTGCAGAGGTAGATACGCAGTATTTT; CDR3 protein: CAISAEVDTQYF
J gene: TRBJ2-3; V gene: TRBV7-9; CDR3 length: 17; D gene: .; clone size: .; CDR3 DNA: TGTGCCAGCAGCCACCACCGACTACTACCTACCACAGATACGCAGTATTTT; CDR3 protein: CASSHHRLLPTTDTQYF
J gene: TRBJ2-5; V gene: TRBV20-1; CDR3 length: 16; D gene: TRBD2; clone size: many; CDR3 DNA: TGCAGTGCCTACACACCTGGACTAGGGGATGGTGAGACCCAGTACTTC; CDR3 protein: CSAYTPGLGDGETQYF
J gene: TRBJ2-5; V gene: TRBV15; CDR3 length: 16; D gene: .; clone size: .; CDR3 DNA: TGTGCCACCAGCCTCCTGAACGCACCCCTCCAAGAGACCCAGTACTTC; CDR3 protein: CATSLLNAPLQETQYF
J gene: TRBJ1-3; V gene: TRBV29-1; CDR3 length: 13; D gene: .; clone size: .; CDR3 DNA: TGCAGCGTAGTTGGGACGGCGGGAAACACCATATATTTT; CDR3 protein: CSVVGTAGNTIYF
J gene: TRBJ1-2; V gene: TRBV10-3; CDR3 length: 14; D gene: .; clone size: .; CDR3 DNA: TGTGCCATCAGTGAGTGGCTACTAAACTATGGCTACACCTTC; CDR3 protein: CAISEWLLNYGYTF
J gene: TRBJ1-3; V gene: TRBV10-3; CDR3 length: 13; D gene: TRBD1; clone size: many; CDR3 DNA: TGTGCCATCAATGGACAGGGGGGAAACACCATATATTTT; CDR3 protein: CAINGQGGNTIYF
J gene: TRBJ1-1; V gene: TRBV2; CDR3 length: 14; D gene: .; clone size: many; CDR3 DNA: TGTGCCAGCAGTGATAGGCCCGGAGGGACTGAAGCTTTCTTT; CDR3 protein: CASSDRPGGTEAFF
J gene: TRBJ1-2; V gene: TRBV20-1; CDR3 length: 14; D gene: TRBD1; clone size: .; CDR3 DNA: TGCAGTGCTCCGGGGACAGGGGGCGTCGGTGGCTACACCTTC; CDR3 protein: CSAPGTGGVGGYTF
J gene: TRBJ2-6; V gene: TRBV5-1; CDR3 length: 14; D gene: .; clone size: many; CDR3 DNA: TGCGCCAGCCGACGGGGGCTTGGGGCCAACGTCCTGACTTTC; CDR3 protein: CASRRGLGANVLTF
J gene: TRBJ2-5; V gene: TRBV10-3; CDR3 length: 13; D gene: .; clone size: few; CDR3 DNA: TGTGCCATCAGTGACGGCTACCAAGAGACCCAGTACTTC; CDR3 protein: CAISDGYQETQYF